Here is one T cell receptor beta chain with its context. Its antigen is not identified. V was clipped by 6 bases and J by 3 bases, with 14 bases between them. The CDR3 totals 14 residues. Germline CDR1 and CDR2: KGHSH and LQKENI. Sequenced by immunoSEQ multiplex PCR; TCRdb stores in-frame clones only, minus some. The table has about 97,000 clones, roughly 90% seen once. These data are taken from a study of T cell responses to AZD1222 COVID-19 vaccine. Study-level background: Second doses were pooled across both intervals (about 4 or about 12 weeks). General study results and limits: Clonal diversity may have been underestimated, and the donors were mostly white British, with more females than males.

J is TRBJ2-5 and V is TRBV18; D remains unclear. The clonotype originates from an adult in good health. The material was peripheral blood, obtained on day 0 of AZD1222 vaccination. Here the CDR3 reads CASSRRVQEETQYF. CDR3 DNA: TGTGCCAGCTCCCGCCGGGTTCAAGAAGAGACCCAGTACTTC.